Listed below are T cell receptor beta chains from one sample, sequenced in a study of T-cell memory formation after mild COVID-19. TCRdb processed the 5' RACE reads anew with MiXCR; each CDR3 protein has one entry. Found here are about 300,000 distinct CDR3 sequences, approximately 20% of them singletons; the top ten hold roughly 21%. The sequencing input was PBMCs or a T cell subset sorted from them (not recorded which). All receptors come from a man aged 18 to 29 who had mild COVID-19 (a few samples of this study predate the infection). Cell type and time point are not known. CDR3s include the opening cysteine and the closing phenylalanine or tryptophan. D genes are given only for firm matches. Clone size is stated in some rows and not others, as once, few, many or a class when expanded.

CDR3,DNA,J,D,size,V
CASGPDFSYNEQFF,TGTGCCAGCGGCCCGGACTTCTCCTACAATGAGCAGTTCTTC,TRBJ2-1,.,.,TRBV12-3/TRBV12-4
CASTRQRMNTEAFF,TGTGCCAGCACCCGACAGAGAATGAACACTGAAGCTTTCTTT,TRBJ1-1,.,.,TRBV7-2
CASSLAGGGANTGELFF,TGCGCCAGCAGCTTGGCCGGCGGGGGGGCGAACACCGGGGAGCTGTTTTTT,TRBJ2-2,TRBD2,few,TRBV5-1
CASRPDVNQPQHF,TGTGCCAGCAGACCGGACGTTAATCAGCCCCAGCATTTT,TRBJ1-5,.,.,TRBV2
CASSPAGAGTDTQYF,TGTGCCAGCTCGCCCGCGGGGGCCGGCACAGATACGCAGTATTTT,TRBJ2-3,.,.,TRBV18
CASSLVAGSTGELFF,TGTGCCAGCAGCTTAGTCGCAGGGTCTACCGGGGAGCTGTTTTTT,TRBJ2-2,.,few,TRBV7-8
CASSERGVSYEQYF,TGTGCCAGCAGTGAAAGGGGAGTCAGCTACGAGCAGTACTTC,TRBJ2-7,.,few,TRBV2
CASSRLAGGNNEQFF,TGTGCCAGCAGCCGACTAGCGGGGGGAAACAATGAGCAGTTCTTC,TRBJ2-1,TRBD2,many,TRBV7-2
CASSHGRENTEAFF,TGTGCCAGCAGCCATGGACGGGAGAACACTGAAGCTTTCTTT,TRBJ1-1,.,few,TRBV7-9
CASSPRGVPQYF,TGTGCCAGCAGCCCCCGCGGTGTACCCCAGTACTTC,TRBJ2-5,.,few,TRBV7-2
CASSPKGDWTNTGELFF,TGCGCCAGCAGCCCTAAGGGGGACTGGACGAACACCGGGGAGCTGTTTTTT,TRBJ2-2,.,.,TRBV5-1
CASSLEGSLYGYTF,TGTGCCAGCAGCTTAGAAGGCAGCTTATATGGCTACACCTTC,TRBJ1-2,.,.,TRBV7-6
CASSQSMDTQYF,TGTGCCAGCAGCCAGTCCATGGATACGCAGTATTTT,TRBJ2-3,.,few,TRBV12-3/TRBV12-4
CASSLEGMSSGNTIYF,TGTGCCAGCAGCTTAGAGGGGATGAGCTCTGGAAACACCATATATTTT,TRBJ1-3,.,few,TRBV7-2
CASSLTFWDRGTDTQYF,TGTGCCAGCAGCCTTACCTTTTGGGACAGGGGAACAGATACGCAGTATTTT,TRBJ2-3,TRBD1,few,TRBV7-2
CASKSWRFEYGYTF,TGTGCCAGCAAATCATGGAGATTTGAATATGGCTACACCTTC,TRBJ1-2,.,.,TRBV6-2/TRBV6-3
CAISDQQIEQYF,TGTGCCATCAGTGATCAGCAGATCGAGCAGTACTTC,TRBJ2-7,.,once,TRBV10-3